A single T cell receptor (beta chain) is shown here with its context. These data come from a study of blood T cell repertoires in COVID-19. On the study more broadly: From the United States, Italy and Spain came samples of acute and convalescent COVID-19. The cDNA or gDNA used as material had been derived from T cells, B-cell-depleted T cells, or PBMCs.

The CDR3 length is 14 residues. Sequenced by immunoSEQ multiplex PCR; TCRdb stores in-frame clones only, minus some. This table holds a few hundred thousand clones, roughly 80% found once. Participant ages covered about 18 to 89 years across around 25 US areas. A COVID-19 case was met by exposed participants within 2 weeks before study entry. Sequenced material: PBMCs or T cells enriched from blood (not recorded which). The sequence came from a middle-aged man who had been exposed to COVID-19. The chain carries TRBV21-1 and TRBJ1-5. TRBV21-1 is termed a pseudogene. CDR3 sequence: CASSKARINQPQHF. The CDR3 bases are TGTGCCAGCAGCAAAGCGAGGATTAATCAGCCCCAGCATTTT.